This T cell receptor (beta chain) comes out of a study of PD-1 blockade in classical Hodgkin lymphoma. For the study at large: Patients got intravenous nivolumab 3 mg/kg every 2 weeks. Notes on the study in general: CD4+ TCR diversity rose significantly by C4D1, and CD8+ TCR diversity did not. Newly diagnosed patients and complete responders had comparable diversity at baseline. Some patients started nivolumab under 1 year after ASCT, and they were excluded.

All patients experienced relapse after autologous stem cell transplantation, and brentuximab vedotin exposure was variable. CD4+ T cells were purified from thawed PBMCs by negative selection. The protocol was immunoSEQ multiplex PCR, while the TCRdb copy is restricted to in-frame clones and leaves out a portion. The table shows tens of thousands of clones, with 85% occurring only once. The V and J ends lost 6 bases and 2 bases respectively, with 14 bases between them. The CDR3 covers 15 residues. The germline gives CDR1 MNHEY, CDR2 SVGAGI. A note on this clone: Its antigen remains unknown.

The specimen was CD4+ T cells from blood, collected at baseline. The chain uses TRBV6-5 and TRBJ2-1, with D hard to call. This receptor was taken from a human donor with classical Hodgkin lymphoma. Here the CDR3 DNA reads TGTGCCAGCAGGCACCTGATCCCTCCCTACAATGAGCAGTTCTTC. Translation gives CASRHLIPPYNEQFF.